This entry features one T cell receptor beta chain sequence. The antigen is unknown. The V end lost 4 bases, the J end lost 2 bases, and 3 bases lay between the germline ends. Germline CDR1 and CDR2: SGHTA and FQGNSA. This CDR3 has 11 amino acids. These data are taken from a study of cytomegalovirus exposure and HLA in healthy donors. A multiplex PCR was run with 60 Vbeta primers and 13 Jbeta primers. Data came from immunoSEQ multiplex PCR; TCRdb stores just in-frame clones and leaves some out. The sample's table shows 150,000 to 200,000 clones. Regarding the study as a whole: Across donors, most TCRs were seen rarely, yet some public ones were widespread. Reports credit the classifier with highly specific, highly sensitive diagnosis of cytomegalovirus status.

This clonotype originated in a young woman in good health and CMV-seropositive. The sequenced material came from PBMCs. The J gene is TRBJ2-7, the V gene TRBV7-2; D unclear. In nucleotides, the CDR3 is TGTGCCAGCAGCTCTACCTACGAGCAGTACTTC. This gives the protein CASSSTYEQYF.